The present TCR beta chain was sequenced within a study of shared clonotypes between healthy human individuals. Whole-study findings and limits: Sequencing depth was expected to influence donor clonotype sharing.

As for this clone: Its antigen remains unknown.

Assay used: immunoSEQ multiplex PCR; TCRdb lists only in-frame clones, some missing. This repertoire shows some 2,500,000 clones, 80% to 95% found once; its top ten account for approximately 0.36%. The sequenced sample consisted of naive CD4+ T cells from PBMCs. Documented subset: CD45RA+ positively selected. The receptor comes from a man between 18 and 35 years old in good health. Some clones in this sample may be carry-over from other donors' samples.

CDR3 in amino acids: CASRPFGDRNNEQFF. Here the CDR3 DNA reads TGTGCCAGCAGGCCGTTCGGGGACAGAAACAATGAGCAGTTCTTC. The chain uses TRBV27 and TRBJ2-1; 7 nucleotides align to TRBD1. The CDR3 has 15 amino acids. Trimming removed 6 bases from V and 5 bases from J; junction bases left unmatched: 10. Per the germline V gene, CDR1 is MNHEY and CDR2 is SMNVEV (reference sequence).